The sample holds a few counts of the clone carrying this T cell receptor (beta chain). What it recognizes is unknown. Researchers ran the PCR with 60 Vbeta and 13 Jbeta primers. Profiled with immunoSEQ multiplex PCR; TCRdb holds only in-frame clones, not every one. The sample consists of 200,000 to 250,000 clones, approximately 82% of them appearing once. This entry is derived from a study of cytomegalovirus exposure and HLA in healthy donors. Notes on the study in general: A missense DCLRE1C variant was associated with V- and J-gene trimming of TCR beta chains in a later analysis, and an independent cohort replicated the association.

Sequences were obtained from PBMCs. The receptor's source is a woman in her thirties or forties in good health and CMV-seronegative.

CDR3 bases: TGTGCCAGCAGCCACAGGGGCACTGAAGCTTTCTTT. It specifies CASSHRGTEAFF. V gene TRBV5-8 combines with J gene TRBJ1-1, with TRBD1 identical over 7 bases. Germline trimming cut 4 bases from V and 4 bases from J; bases unmatched to any gene: 1. Germline CDR1 and CDR2: SGHTS and YDEGEE. The CDR3 runs to 12 residues.